The 9 T cell receptor beta chains below come from one sample, sequenced in a study of cytomegalovirus exposure and HLA in healthy donors. The method was immunoSEQ multiplex PCR; TCRdb's version includes in-frame clones alone and lacks a portion of them. The sample contains roughly 60,000 clones, 90% to 96% of which appear only once. Sequencing was done on a sample of PBMCs. These receptors were collected from a woman in her late teens or twenties in good health and CMV-seronegative.

The chain's CDR3 is CASRNRGNTEAFF. For the CDR3, the DNA is TGTGCCTCCCGGAACAGGGGGAACACTGAAGCTTTCTTT. The gene calls are TRBV30 and TRBJ1-1; 7 nucleotides line up with TRBD1. Germline trimming cut 7 bases from V and 1 base from J; bases unmatched to any gene: 6. The CDR3 length is 13 residues. Germline V CDR1 and CDR2: GTSNPN, SVGIG (reference sequence).

V is TRBV19 and J is TRBJ1-3; perhaps TRBD1 as D (6 bases). The length of the CDR3 is 16 residues. Per the germline V gene, CDR1 is LNHDA and CDR2 is SQIVND (reference sequence). Trimming removed 5 bases at V and 0 bases at J, with 14 bases between. CDR3 sequence reads: CASSPQDSRSGNTIYF. The DNA for the CDR3 is TGTGCCAGTAGTCCCCAGGACAGCCGCTCTGGAAACACCATATATTTT. Drawing the rest from reference TRBV19 and TRBJ1-3, the complete variable domain is DGGITQSPKYLFRKEGQNVTLSCEQNLNHDAMYWYRQDPGQGLRLIYYSQIVNDFQKGDIAEGYSVSREKKESFPLTVTSAQKNPTAFYLCASSPQDSRSGNTIYFGEGSWLTVV.

This clone was seen once. The chain is built from TRBV4-3 and TRBJ2-7; the match to TRBD1 covers 9 bases. The CDR3 is 15 residues long. Germline CDR1 and CDR2: LGHNA and YSLEER. The V and J ends lost 4 bases and 1 base, in that order; junction bases with no gene match: 5. The CDR3 region is CASSRQTGGSYEQYF. The CDR3 DNA is TGCGCCAGCAGCCGCCAGACAGGGGGATCCTACGAGCAGTACTTC.

This clone was seen a few times. The V gene is TRBV25-1, the J gene TRBJ2-5, with D perhaps matching TRBD2 (7 bases). The germline gives CDR1 MGHDK, CDR2 SYGVNS. V lost 4 bases, J lost 4 bases, and 13 bases lay in between. The CDR3 has 14 amino acids. The CDR3 loop is CASSAGGQRETQYF. In nucleotides, the CDR3 is TGTGCCAGCAGTGCGGGGGGCCAACGAGAGACCCAGTACTTC.

The chain recombines TRBV28 with TRBJ1-2; 7 bases map to TRBD1. Germline lookup yields CDR1 MDHEN and CDR2 SYDVKM. Unmatched junction bases numbered 9, after V lost 4 bases and J lost 4 bases. The CDR3 is made up of 15 amino acids. As DNA, the CDR3 is TGTGCCAGCAGTTATTATGGGGACAGCCTCTATGGCTACACCTTC. This gives the protein CASSYYGDSLYGYTF.

The V and J genes are TRBV2 and TRBJ2-1, with 7 positions matching TRBD2. From germline, CDR1 is SNHLY and CDR2 FYNNEI. This CDR3 has 11 amino acids. V shed 1 base, J shed 12 bases, and the junction held 0 bases outside the gene matches. CDR3 coding DNA: TGTGCCAGCAGTGAAGGGGGGGGGCAGTTCTTC. This gives the protein CASSEGGGQFF.

The V and J genes are TRBV2 and TRBJ2-1, with TRBD2 matching over 7 bases. The V gene end was trimmed by 7 bases and the J gene end by 2 bases; junction bases not matched to a gene: 5. There are 14 residues in the CDR3. Germline assignment: CDR1 SNHLY and CDR2 FYNNEI. Written as DNA, the CDR3 is TGTGCCAGCACCGGACTAGGGGCCTACAATGAGCAGTTCTTC. This translates into CASTGLGAYNEQFF.

This clone was seen once. The chain couples TRBV6-1 to TRBJ2-7, with 8 positions matching TRBD1. The CDR3 is made up of 13 amino acids. Trimming removed 5 bases from V and 6 bases from J; junction bases left unmatched: 6. Germline assignment: CDR1 MNHNS and CDR2 SASEGT. The CDR3 DNA sequence: TGTGCCAGCAGTATTCAGGGGGCGGGCGAGCAGTACTTC. Its translation: CASSIQGAGEQYF.

The chain is built from TRBV4-2 and TRBJ2-7, with a possible D match to TRBD1 (6 bases). V lost 0 bases to trimming and J lost 8 bases, with 14 bases between them. From germline, CDR1 is LGHNA and CDR2 YNFKEQ. The CDR3 extends over 14 amino acids. The CDR3 sequence is CASSQDPAQGQQYF. As DNA, the CDR3 is TGTGCCAGCAGCCAAGATCCGGCCCAGGGGCAGCAGTACTTC.